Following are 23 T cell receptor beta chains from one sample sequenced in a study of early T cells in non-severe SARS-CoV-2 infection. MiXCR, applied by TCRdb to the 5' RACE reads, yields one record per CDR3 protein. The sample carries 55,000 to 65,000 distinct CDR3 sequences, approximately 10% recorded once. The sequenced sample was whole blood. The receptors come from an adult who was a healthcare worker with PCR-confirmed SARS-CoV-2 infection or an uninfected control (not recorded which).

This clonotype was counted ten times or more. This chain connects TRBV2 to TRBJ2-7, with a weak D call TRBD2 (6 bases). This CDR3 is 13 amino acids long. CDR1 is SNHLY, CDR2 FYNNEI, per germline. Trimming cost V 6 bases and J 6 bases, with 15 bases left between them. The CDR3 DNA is TGTGCCAGCAGGGCCATGGGGGAGGCCGAGCAGTACTTC. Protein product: CASRAMGEAEQYF.

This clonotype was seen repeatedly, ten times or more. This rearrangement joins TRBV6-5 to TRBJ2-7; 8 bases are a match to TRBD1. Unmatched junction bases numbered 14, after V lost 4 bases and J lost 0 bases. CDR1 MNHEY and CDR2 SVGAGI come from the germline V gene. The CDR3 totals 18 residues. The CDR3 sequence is CASSWGDPGQGSSYEQYF. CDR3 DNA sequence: TGTGCCAGCAGTTGGGGGGACCCTGGACAGGGTAGCTCCTACGAGCAGTACTTC.

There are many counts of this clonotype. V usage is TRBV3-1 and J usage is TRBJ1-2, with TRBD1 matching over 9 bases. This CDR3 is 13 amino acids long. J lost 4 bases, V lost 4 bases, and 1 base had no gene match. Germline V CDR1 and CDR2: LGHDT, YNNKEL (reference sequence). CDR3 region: CASSPGQGYGYTF. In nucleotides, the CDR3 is TGTGCCAGCAGCCCGGGACAGGGCTATGGCTACACCTTC.

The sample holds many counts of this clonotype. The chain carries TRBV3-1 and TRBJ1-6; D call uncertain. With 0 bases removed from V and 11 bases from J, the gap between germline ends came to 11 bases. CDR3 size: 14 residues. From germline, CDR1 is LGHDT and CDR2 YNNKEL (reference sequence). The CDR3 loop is CASSQDGSYAPLHF. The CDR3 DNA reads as TGTGCCAGCAGCCAAGATGGGAGCTACGCACCCCTCCACTTT.

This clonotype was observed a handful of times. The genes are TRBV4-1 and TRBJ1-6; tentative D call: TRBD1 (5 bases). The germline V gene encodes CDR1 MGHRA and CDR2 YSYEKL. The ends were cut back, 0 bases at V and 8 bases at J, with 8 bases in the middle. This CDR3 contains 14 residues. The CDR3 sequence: CASSQDAGDSPLHF. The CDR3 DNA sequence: TGCGCCAGCAGCCAAGATGCGGGGGATTCACCCCTCCACTTT.

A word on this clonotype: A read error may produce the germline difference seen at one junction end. The CDR3 nucleotides read TGCAGTGCTTATAGCGGGGGGGCTAGGGATACGCAGAATTTT. Protein: CSAYSGGARDTQNF. V gene TRBV20-1 combines with J gene TRBJ2-3; TRBD2 agrees at 11 bases. The CDR3 runs to 14 residues. Germline V gene data show CDR1 as DFQATT and CDR2 as SNEGSKA (reference sequence).

The CDR3 here is CASSYDVGTDTQYF. CDR3 coding DNA: TGTGCCAGCAGTTATGATGTCGGCACAGATACGCAGTATTTT. The V and J genes are TRBV6-6 and TRBJ2-3; D is uncertain. Trimming pared 3 bases from V and 1 base from J, leaving 8 bases between. The CDR3 covers 14 residues. Germline V gene lookup returns CDR1 MNHNY and CDR2 SVGAGI (reference sequence).

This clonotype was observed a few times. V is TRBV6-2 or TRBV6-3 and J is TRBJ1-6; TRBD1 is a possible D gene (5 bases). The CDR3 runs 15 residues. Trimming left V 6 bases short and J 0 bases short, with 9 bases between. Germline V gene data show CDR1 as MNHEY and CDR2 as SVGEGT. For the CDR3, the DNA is TGTGCCAGCAGCTACAGGAGCTCCTATAATTCACCCCTCCACTTT. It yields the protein CASSYRSSYNSPLHF.

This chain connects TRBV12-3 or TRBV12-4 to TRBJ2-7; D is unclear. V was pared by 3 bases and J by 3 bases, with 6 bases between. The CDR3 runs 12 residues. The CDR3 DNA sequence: TGTGCCAGCAGTTTGAACAACTACGAGCAGTACTTC. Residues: CASSLNNYEQYF.

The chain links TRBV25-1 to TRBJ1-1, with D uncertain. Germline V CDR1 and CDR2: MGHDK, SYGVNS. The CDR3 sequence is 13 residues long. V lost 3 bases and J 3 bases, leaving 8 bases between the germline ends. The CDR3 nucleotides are TGTGCCAGCAGTGAGGGCTGGTACACTGAAGCTTTCTTT. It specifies CASSEGWYTEAFF.

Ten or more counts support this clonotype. Here the CDR3 DNA reads TGTGCCAGCAGTTTCGGACAGTTCAATCAGCCCCAGCATTTT. Protein: CASSFGQFNQPQHF. V and J are TRBV6-5 and TRBJ1-5; tentative D call: TRBD1 (6 bases). Germline V gives CDR1 MNHEY, CDR2 SVGAGI. CDR3 length: 14 amino acids. V was cut by 4 bases and J by 3 bases, with 10 bases left in between.

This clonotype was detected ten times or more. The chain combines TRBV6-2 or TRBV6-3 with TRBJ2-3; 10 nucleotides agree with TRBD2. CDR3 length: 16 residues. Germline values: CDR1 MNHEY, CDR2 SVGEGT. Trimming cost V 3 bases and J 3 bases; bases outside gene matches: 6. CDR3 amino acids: CASSYGSSGGTDTQYF. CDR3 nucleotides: TGTGCCAGCAGTTATGGGTCTAGCGGGGGAACAGATACGCAGTATTTT.

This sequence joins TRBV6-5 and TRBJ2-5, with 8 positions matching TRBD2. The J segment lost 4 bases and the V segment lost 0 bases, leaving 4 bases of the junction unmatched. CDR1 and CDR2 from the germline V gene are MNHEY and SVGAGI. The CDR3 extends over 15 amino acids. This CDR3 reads CASSYSTGLAETQYF. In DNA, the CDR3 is TGTGCCAGCAGTTACTCGACCGGACTAGCAGAGACCCAGTACTTC.

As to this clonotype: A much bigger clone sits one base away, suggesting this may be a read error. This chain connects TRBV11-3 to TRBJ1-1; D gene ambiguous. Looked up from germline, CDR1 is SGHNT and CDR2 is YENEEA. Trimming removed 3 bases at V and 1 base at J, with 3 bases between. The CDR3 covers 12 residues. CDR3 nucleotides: TGTGCCAGCAGCTTCGGGAACACTGAAGCTTTCTTT. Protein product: CASSFGNTEAFF.

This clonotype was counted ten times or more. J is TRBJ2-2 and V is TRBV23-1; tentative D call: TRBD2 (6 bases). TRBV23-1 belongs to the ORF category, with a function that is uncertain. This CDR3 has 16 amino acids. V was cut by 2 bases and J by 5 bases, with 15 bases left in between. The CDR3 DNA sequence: TGCGCCAGCAGTCAAGGGCGGGACTGCAAAACCGGGGAGCTGTTTTTT. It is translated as CASSQGRDCKTGELFF.

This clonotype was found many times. The CDR3 spells CASSLGPANEQFF. The CDR3 DNA is TGTGCCAGCAGCCTAGGCCCGGCCAATGAGCAGTTCTTC. The chain recombines TRBV7-8 with TRBJ2-1; D gene unclear. The germline V gene has CDR1 SGHVS and CDR2 FQNEAQ. The V gene lost 5 bases and the J gene lost 6 bases, with 11 bases spanning the gap. The CDR3 has 13 residues.

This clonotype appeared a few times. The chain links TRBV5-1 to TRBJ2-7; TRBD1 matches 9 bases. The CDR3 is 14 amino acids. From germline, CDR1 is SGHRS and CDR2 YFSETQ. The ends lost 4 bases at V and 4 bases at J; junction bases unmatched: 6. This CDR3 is CASSVVTGGYEQYF. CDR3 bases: TGCGCCAGCAGCGTAGTGACAGGGGGATACGAGCAGTACTTC.

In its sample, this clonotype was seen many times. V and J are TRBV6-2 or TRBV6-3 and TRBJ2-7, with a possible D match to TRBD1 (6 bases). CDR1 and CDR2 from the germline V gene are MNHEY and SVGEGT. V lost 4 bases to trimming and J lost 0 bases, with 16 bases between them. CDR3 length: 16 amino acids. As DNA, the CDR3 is TGTGCCAGCAGTTCCTACCGGACAGACTCCTCCTACGAGCAGTACTTC. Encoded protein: CASSSYRTDSSYEQYF.

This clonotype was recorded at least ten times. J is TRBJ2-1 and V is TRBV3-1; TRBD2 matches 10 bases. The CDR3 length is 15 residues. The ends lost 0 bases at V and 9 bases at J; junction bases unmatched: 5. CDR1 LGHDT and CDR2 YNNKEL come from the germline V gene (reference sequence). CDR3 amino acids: CASSQESGGAAEQFF. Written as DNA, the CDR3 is TGTGCCAGCAGCCAAGAAAGCGGGGGGGCAGCTGAGCAGTTCTTC.

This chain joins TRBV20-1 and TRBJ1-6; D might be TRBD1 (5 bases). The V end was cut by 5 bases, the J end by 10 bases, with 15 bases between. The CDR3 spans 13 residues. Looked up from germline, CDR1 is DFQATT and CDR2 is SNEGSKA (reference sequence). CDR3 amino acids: CSAATGEASPLHF. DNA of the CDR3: TGCAGTGCTGCCACAGGAGAGGCATCACCCCTCCACTTT.

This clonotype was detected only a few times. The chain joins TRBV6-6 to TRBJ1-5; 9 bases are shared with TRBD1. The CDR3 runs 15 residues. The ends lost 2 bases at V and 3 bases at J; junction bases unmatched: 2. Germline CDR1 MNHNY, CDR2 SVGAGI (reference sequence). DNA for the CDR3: TGTGCCAGCAGTTACCGGGACAGGGTCAATCAGCCCCAGCATTTT. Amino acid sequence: CASSYRDRVNQPQHF.

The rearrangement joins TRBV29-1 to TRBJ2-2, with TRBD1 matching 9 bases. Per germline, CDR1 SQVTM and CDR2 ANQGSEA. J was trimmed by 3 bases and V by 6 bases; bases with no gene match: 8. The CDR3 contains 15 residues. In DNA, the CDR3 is TGCAGCGTGGAGGGACAGGGTAGAGACACCGGGGAGCTGTTTTTT. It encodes CSVEGQGRDTGELFF.

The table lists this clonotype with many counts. CDR3 DNA: TGTGCCAGCAGTCCGCAGGGGAACGAGCAGTACTTC. Encoded protein: CASSPQGNEQYF. The rearrangement joins TRBV2 to TRBJ2-7, with D tentatively TRBD1 (6 bases). CDR3 length: 12 residues. The germline CDR1 and CDR2 sequences are SNHLY and FYNNEI. The V end lost 5 bases, the J end lost 5 bases, and 10 bases lay between the germline ends. Variable domain in full (rest from reference TRBV2 and TRBJ2-7): EPEVTQTPSHQVTQMGQEVILRCVPISNHLYFYWYRQILGQKVEFLVSFYNNEISEKSEIFDDQFSVERPDGSNFTLKIRSTKLEDSAMYFCASSPQGNEQYFGPGTRLTVT.